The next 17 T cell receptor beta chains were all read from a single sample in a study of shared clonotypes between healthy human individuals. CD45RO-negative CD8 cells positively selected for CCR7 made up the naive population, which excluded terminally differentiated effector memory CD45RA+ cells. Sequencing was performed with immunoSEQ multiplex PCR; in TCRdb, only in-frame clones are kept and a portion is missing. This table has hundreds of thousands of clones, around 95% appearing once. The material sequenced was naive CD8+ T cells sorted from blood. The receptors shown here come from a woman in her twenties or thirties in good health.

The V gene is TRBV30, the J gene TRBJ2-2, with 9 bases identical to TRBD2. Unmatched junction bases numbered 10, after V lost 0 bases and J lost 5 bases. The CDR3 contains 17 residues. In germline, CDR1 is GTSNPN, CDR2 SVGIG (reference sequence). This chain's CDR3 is CAWSVASGMMGTGELFF. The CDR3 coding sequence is TGTGCCTGGAGTGTAGCTAGCGGGATGATGGGTACCGGGGAGCTGTTTTTT. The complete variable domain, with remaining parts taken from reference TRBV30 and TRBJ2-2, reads SQTIHQWPATLVQPVGSPLSLECTVEGTSNPNLYWYRQAAGRGLQLLFYSVGIGQISSEVPQNLSASRPQDRQFILSSKKLLLSDSGFYLCAWSVASGMMGTGELFFGEGSRLTVL.

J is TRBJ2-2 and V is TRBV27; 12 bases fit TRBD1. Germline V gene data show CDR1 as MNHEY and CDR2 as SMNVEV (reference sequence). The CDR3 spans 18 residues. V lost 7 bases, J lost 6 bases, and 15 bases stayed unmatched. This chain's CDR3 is CASTLRDGTGGGSGELFF. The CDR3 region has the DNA TGTGCCAGCACCTTAAGGGATGGGACAGGGGGCGGATCCGGGGAGCTGTTTTTT.

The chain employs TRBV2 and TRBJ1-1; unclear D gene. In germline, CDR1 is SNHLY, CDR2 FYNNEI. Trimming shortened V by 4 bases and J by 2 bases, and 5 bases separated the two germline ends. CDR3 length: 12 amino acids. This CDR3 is CASSVTNTEAFF. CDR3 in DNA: TGTGCCAGCAGTGTGACTAACACTGAAGCTTTCTTT. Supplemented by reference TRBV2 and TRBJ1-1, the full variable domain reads EPEVTQTPSHQVTQMGQEVILRCVPISNHLYFYWYRQILGQKVEFLVSFYNNEISEKSEIFDDQFSVERPDGSNFTLKIRSTKLEDSAMYFCASSVTNTEAFFGQGTRLTVV.

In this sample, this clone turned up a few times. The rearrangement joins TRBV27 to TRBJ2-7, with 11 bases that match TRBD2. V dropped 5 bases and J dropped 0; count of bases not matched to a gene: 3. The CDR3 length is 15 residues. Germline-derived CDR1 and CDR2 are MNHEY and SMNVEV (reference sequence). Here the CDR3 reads CASSPTSGSSYEQYF. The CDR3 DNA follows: TGTGCCAGCAGTCCAACTAGCGGGAGCTCCTACGAGCAGTACTTC.

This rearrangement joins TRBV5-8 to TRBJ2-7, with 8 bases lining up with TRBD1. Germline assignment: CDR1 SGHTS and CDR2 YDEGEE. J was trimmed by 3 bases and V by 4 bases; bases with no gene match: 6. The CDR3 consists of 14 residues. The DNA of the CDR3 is TGTGCCAGCAGCCGGCAGGGGGCCTTCTACGAGCAGTACTTC. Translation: CASSRQGAFYEQYF.

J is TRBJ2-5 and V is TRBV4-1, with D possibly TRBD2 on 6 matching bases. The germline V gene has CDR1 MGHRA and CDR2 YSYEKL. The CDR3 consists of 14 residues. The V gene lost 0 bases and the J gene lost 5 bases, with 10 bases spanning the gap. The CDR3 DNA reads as TGCGCCAGCAGCCAAGATGACCGGGGGGAGACCCAGTACTTC. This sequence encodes CASSQDDRGETQYF.

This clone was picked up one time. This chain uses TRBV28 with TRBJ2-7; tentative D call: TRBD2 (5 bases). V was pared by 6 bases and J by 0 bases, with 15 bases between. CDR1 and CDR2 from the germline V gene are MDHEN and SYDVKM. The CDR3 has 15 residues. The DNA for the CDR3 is TGTGCCAGCAGCCCCCTCCTGGGAGTCTCCTACGAGCAGTACTTC. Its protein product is CASSPLLGVSYEQYF.

CDR3 sequence reads: CASSWSGNEQFF. The CDR3 DNA reads as TGTGCCAGCTCCTGGTCAGGGAATGAGCAGTTCTTC. The genes are TRBV27 and TRBJ2-1; D possibly corresponds to TRBD1 (5 bases). CDR1 and CDR2 from the germline V gene are MNHEY and SMNVEV (reference sequence). This CDR3 region has 12 residues. V was clipped by 8 bases and J by 7 bases, with 12 bases between them.

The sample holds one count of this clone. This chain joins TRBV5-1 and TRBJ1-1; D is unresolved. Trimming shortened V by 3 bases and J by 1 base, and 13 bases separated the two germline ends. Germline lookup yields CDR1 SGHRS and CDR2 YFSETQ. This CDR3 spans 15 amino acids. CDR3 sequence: CASSSGRVRNTEAFF. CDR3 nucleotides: TGCGCCAGCAGCTCAGGCCGGGTGAGGAACACTGAAGCTTTCTTT.

CDR3 nucleotides: TGTGCCAGCAGCTTAGTGGCGGGGCCTACCTACAATGAGCAGTTCTTC. This encodes CASSLVAGPTYNEQFF. The rearrangement links TRBV13 to TRBJ2-1; D is possibly TRBD2 (6 bases). Germline assignment: CDR1 PRHDT and CDR2 FYEKMQ (reference sequence). With 1 base removed from V and 2 bases from J, the gap between germline ends came to 12 bases. The CDR3 is made up of 16 amino acids. Full variable domain (missing parts from reference TRBV13 and TRBJ2-1): AAGVIQSPRHLIKEKRETATLKCYPIPRHDTVYWYQQGPGQDPQFLISFYEKMQSDKGSIPDRFSAQQFSDYHSELNMSSLELGDSALYFCASSLVAGPTYNEQFFGPGTRLTVL.

The CDR3 DNA is TGTGCCAGCAGCTTAACCGGGGACAGGGGGAACAATCAGCCCCAGCATTTT. It encodes CASSLTGDRGNNQPQHF. The chain links TRBV27 to TRBJ1-5; 11 nucleotides agree with TRBD1. This CDR3 contains 17 residues. From germline, CDR1 is MNHEY and CDR2 SMNVEV (reference sequence). Trimming at V came to 6 bases and at J to 3 bases, leaving 10 bases not matched to a gene.

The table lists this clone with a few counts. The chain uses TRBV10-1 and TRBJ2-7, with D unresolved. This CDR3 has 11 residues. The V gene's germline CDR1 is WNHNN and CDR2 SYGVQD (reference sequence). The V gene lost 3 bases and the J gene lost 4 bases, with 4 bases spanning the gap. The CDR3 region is CASSDMYEQYF. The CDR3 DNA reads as TGCGCCAGCAGTGATATGTACGAGCAGTACTTC.

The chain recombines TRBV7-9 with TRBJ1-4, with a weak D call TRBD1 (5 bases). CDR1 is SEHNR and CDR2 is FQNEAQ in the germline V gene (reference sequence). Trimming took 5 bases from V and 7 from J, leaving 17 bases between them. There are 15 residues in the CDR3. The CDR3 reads CASSDNSGGGEKLFF. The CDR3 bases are TGTGCCAGCAGCGATAACTCCGGCGGGGGTGAAAAACTGTTTTTT.

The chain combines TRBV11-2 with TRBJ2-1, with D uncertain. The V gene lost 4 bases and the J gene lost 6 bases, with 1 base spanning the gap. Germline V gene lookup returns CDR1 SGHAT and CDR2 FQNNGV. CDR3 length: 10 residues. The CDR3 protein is CASSSNEQFF. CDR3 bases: TGTGCCAGCAGCTCCAATGAGCAGTTCTTC.

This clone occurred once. CDR3 loop: CASSLARTYEQYF. The CDR3 bases are TGTGCCAGCAGCTTAGCCAGGACCTACGAGCAGTACTTC. The chain has TRBV11-2 and TRBJ2-7; unclear D gene. The CDR3 contains 13 residues. V gave up 1 base and J gave up 2 bases, with 6 bases separating them. Germline-derived CDR1 and CDR2 are SGHAT and FQNNGV. Full variable domain (remainder filled in from reference TRBV11-2 and TRBJ2-7): EAGVAQSPRYKIIEKRQSVAFWCNPISGHATLYWYQQILGQGPKLLIQFQNNGVVDDSQLPKDRFSAERLKGVDSTLKIQPAKLEDSAVYLCASSLARTYEQYFGPGTRLTVT.

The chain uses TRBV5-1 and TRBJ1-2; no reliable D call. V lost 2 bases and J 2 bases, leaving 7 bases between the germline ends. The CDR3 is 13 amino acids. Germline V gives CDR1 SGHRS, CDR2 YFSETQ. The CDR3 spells CASSFHPNYGYTF. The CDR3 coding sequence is TGCGCCAGCAGCTTCCATCCGAACTATGGCTACACCTTC.

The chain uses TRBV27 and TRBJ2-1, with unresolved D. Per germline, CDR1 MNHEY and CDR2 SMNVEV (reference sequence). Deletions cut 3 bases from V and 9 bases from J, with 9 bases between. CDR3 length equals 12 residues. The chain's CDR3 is CASSLMTGEQFF. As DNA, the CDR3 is TGTGCCAGCAGTTTGATGACTGGTGAGCAGTTCTTC.